This T cell receptor beta chain was found in a study of post-analysis software for immune sequencing data. Study findings and constraints: Patients had higher frequencies than controls of about five TRBV segments, including TRBV5-6, TRBV5-1 and TRBV20-1. Versus controls, multiple sclerosis patients showed significantly lower diversity (normalized Chao1). The F measure placed samples prepared in the same batch into strongly shared clusters.

cDNA libraries of TCR beta carried unique molecular identifiers. TCRdb called the PCR reads again in MiXCR, with one record for every CDR3 protein. The sample shows about half a million distinct CDR3 sequences, 45% of them seen only once. In its sample, this clonotype was seen a few times. Antigen: not known. Trimming at V came to 3 bases and at J to 7 bases, leaving 11 bases not matched to a gene. The CDR3 has 15 residues. Germline-derived CDR1 and CDR2 are SQVTM and ANQGSEA. The clonotype originates from a girl between 5 and 17 years old with multiple sclerosis. Material for sequencing was blood. V is TRBV29-1 and J is TRBJ2-1, with TRBD2 identical over 8 bases. CDR3 in amino acids: CSVELGTSRLNEQFF. CDR3 nucleotide sequence: TGCAGCGTTGAGTTGGGGACTAGTAGATTAAATGAGCAGTTCTTC.